This is a list of T cell receptor beta chains from one sample in a study of PD-1 and CTLA-4 blockade in melanoma. Method: immunoSEQ multiplex PCR; TCRdb's copy keeps in-frame clones and lacks some. In the table there are roughly 30,000 clones, about 85% of which are singletons. The sequencing here drew on CD8+ T cells from peripheral blood, taken from a patient given anti-PD-1 treatment. The receptors shown here come from a human donor with melanoma. Both conserved end residues are part of each CDR3. D genes are given only for firm matches. Clone size appears in some rows only: once, few, many, or a class for an expanded clone.

J gene: TRBJ1-5; clone size: -; V gene: TRBV2; D gene: -; CDR3 protein: CASMRYRDRSNQPQHF; CDR3 DNA: TGTGCCAGCATGAGGTACAGGGATAGGAGCAATCAGCCCCAGCATTTT
J gene: TRBJ1-4; clone size: -; V gene: TRBV15; D gene: TRBD1; CDR3 protein: CATSRDLTGSLGNEKLFF; CDR3 DNA: TGTGCCACCAGCAGAGATTTGACAGGGTCCCTGGGTAATGAAAAACTGTTTTTT
J gene: TRBJ2-7; clone size: -; V gene: TRBV3-1/TRBV3-2; D gene: TRBD1; CDR3 protein: CASSQGTGRMDEQYF; CDR3 DNA: TGTGCCAGCAGCCAAGGGACAGGGCGGATGGACGAGCAGTACTTC
J gene: TRBJ2-7; clone size: -; V gene: TRBV21-1; D gene: -; CDR3 protein: CASSKEAQGYEQYF; CDR3 DNA: TGTGCCAGCAGCAAAGAAGCTCAGGGATACGAGCAGTACTTC
J gene: TRBJ2-5; clone size: -; V gene: TRBV13; D gene: TRBD2; CDR3 protein: CASSLASGVQETQYF; CDR3 DNA: TGTGCCAGCAGCTTAGCTAGCGGGGTCCAAGAGACCCAGTACTTC
J gene: TRBJ1-2; clone size: -; V gene: TRBV25-1; D gene: -; CDR3 protein: CASSWARPGPYGYTF; CDR3 DNA: TGTGCCAGCAGTTGGGCCCGGCCGGGGCCCTATGGCTACACCTTC
J gene: TRBJ1-5; clone size: large; V gene: TRBV16; D gene: -; CDR3 protein: CASSQSYSRNQPQHF; CDR3 DNA: TGTGCCAGCAGCCAATCATACAGCCGCAATCAGCCCCAGCATTTT
J gene: TRBJ2-5; clone size: -; V gene: TRBV7-3; D gene: -; CDR3 protein: CASSRYPDETQYF; CDR3 DNA: TGTGCCAGCAGCCGCTACCCCGATGAGACCCAGTACTTC
J gene: TRBJ1-2; clone size: -; V gene: TRBV6-5; D gene: -; CDR3 protein: CASEGRSNYGYTF; CDR3 DNA: TGTGCCAGCGAGGGGAGAAGTAACTATGGCTACACCTTC
J gene: TRBJ1-1; clone size: once; V gene: TRBV15; D gene: -; CDR3 protein: CATSRPLLDTEAFF; CDR3 DNA: TGTGCCACCAGCAGACCTCTCCTGGACACTGAAGCTTTCTTT
J gene: TRBJ2-5; clone size: -; V gene: TRBV18; D gene: TRBD1; CDR3 protein: CASSPDRDLETQYF; CDR3 DNA: TGTGCCAGCTCCCCCGACAGGGATCTTGAGACCCAGTACTTC
J gene: TRBJ2-7; clone size: -; V gene: TRBV6-2/TRBV6-3; D gene: -; CDR3 protein: CASSSGTSYEQYF; CDR3 DNA: TGTGCCAGCAGCTCAGGGACTTCCTACGAGCAGTACTTC
J gene: TRBJ1-1; clone size: few; V gene: TRBV27; D gene: -; CDR3 protein: CASSSVSRLNTEAFF; CDR3 DNA: TGTGCCAGCAGTTCGGTAAGCAGATTGAACACTGAAGCTTTCTTT
J gene: TRBJ1-5; clone size: once; V gene: TRBV9; D gene: -; CDR3 protein: CASSRNRVSNQPQHF; CDR3 DNA: TGTGCCAGCAGCCGAAACAGGGTTAGCAATCAGCCCCAGCATTTT
J gene: TRBJ2-1; clone size: -; V gene: TRBV7-9; D gene: -; CDR3 protein: CASSLDWPGRNEQFF; CDR3 DNA: TGTGCCAGCAGCTTAGATTGGCCGGGGAGAAATGAGCAGTTCTTC
J gene: TRBJ1-5; clone size: -; V gene: TRBV28; D gene: -; CDR3 protein: CASSILPLGGNQPQHF; CDR3 DNA: TGTGCCAGCAGTATTTTACCCCTCGGGGGGAATCAGCCCCAGCATTTT
J gene: TRBJ1-1; clone size: -; V gene: TRBV19; D gene: TRBD1; CDR3 protein: CASRDRGKGLNTEAFF; CDR3 DNA: TGTGCCAGTAGAGACAGGGGAAAAGGGTTGAACACTGAAGCTTTCTTT
J gene: TRBJ1-1; clone size: -; V gene: TRBV4-1; D gene: -; CDR3 protein: CASSPYAGNTEAFF; CDR3 DNA: TGCGCCAGCAGCCCGTACGCAGGGAACACTGAAGCTTTCTTT
J gene: TRBJ2-1; clone size: -; V gene: TRBV7-2; D gene: TRBD2; CDR3 protein: CASSPWGLGLYNEQFF; CDR3 DNA: TGTGCCAGCAGCCCCTGGGGACTAGGGTTATACAATGAGCAGTTCTTC
J gene: TRBJ2-7; clone size: few; V gene: TRBV4-1; D gene: TRBD2; CDR3 protein: CASSQVISGAYEQYF; CDR3 DNA: TGCGCCAGCAGCCAAGTAATAAGCGGGGCCTACGAGCAGTACTTC
J gene: TRBJ1-1; clone size: -; V gene: TRBV6-6; D gene: TRBD1; CDR3 protein: CASIRGEMNTEAFF; CDR3 DNA: TGTGCCAGCATCAGGGGGGAGATGAACACTGAAGCTTTCTTT
J gene: TRBJ2-2; clone size: -; V gene: TRBV29-1; D gene: -; CDR3 protein: CSVEGLSNTGELFF; CDR3 DNA: TGCAGCGTCGAGGGTCTCTCGAACACCGGGGAGCTGTTTTTT
J gene: TRBJ2-2; clone size: -; V gene: TRBV7-2; D gene: -; CDR3 protein: CALQPADYGELFF; CDR3 DNA: TGTGCCCTTCAGCCGGCCGATTACGGGGAGCTGTTTTTT